This T cell receptor beta chain is from a study of vaccination effects on CD4 cells after COVID-19. For the study at large: In the ViraFEST assay, antigen-specific CD4+ clonotypes were identified by expansion after peptide-pool stimulation. Every well got a few million PBMC, which were grown with around 10 IU/ml IL-2 and about 10 ug/ml peptides.

Comments on this clone: Its specificity is not known.

Study conclusions and caveats: Clones induced by infection and by vaccine showed marked clonal contraction late after vaccination.

The CDR3 is 15 amino acids. From germline, CDR1 is MNHEY and CDR2 SMNVEV (reference sequence). The germline V and J ends were trimmed by 3 bases and 6 bases, with 15 bases remaining between them. The table came from immunoSEQ multiplex PCR; TCRdb's copy has only in-frame clones and leaves some out. The table records about 46,000 clones, roughly four fifths of them present only once. Cells that had been cultured for ten to eleven days were the source of isolated CD4+ T cells. The chain couples TRBV27 to TRBJ2-1, with D possibly matching TRBD2 (7 bases). This receptor was obtained from a human donor who had a prior SARS-CoV-2 infection. Sequenced here: CD4+ T cells from PBMCs cultured without peptide, sampled before COVID-19 vaccination. The DNA of the CDR3 is TGTGCCAGCAGTTTTTCGGCGGGGGCCCCCAATGAGCAGTTCTTC. Its translation: CASSFSAGAPNEQFF.